This TCR beta chain was captured by sequencing in a study of shared clonotypes between healthy human individuals. General observations from the study: The study found 4.5% to 5% of naive CD4 clonotypes shared across a few donors.

This CDR3 has 14 amino acids. The V end was cut by 5 bases, the J end by 6 bases, with 13 bases between. Per the germline V gene, CDR1 is SGHAT and CDR2 is FQDESV (reference sequence). Sequencing used immunoSEQ multiplex PCR; TCRdb keeps in-frame clones, though not all of them. This sample carries around 200,000 clones, approximately 61% of them seen once, and the ten largest clones take roughly 10%. Notes on this clone: Its antigen is currently unknown.

What was sequenced was memory CD4+ T cells sorted from blood. The subset was: CD45RA-negative fraction. The chain uses TRBV11-1 and TRBJ2-2, with D maybe TRBD1 (6 bases). The receptor comes from a man younger than 45 in good health. The CDR3 sequence is CASSQKTGSGELFF. CDR3 coding DNA: TGTGCCAGCAGCCAAAAGACAGGCTCCGGGGAGCTGTTTTTT.